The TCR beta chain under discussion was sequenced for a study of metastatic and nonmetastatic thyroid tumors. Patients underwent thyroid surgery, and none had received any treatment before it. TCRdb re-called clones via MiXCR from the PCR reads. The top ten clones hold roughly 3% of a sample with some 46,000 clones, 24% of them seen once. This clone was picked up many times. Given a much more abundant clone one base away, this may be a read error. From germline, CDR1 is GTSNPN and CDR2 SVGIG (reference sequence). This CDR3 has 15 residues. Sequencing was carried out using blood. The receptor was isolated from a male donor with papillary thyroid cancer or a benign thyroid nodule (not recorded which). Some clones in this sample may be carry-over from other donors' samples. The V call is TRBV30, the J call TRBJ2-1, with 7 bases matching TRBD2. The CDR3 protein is CTWSGSGRVRNEQFF. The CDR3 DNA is TGTACCTGGAGTGGCAGTGGGAGGGTTAGGAATGAGCAGTTCTTC.